The 14 T cell receptor beta chains given below trace back to one sample, sequenced in a study of shared clonotypes between healthy human individuals. The data were produced by immunoSEQ multiplex PCR, yet TCRdb's version contains in-frame clones alone and is incomplete. The table records more than 1,200,000 clones, approximately 98.5% of them present only once. Sequencing used naive CD4+ T cells sorted from blood. Described subset: CD45RA+ positively selected. The receptors were sampled from a man aged 25 to 45 in good health.

About this clone: This specimen includes other DNA sequences encoding the same CDR3. This chain's CDR3 is CASSLPGLPYEQYF. DNA of the CDR3: TGTGCCAGCAGCTTACCGGGACTCCCCTACGAGCAGTACTTC. The V call is TRBV7-2, the J call TRBJ2-7; D may be TRBD2 (6 bases). The CDR3 runs 14 residues. Germline V gene data show CDR1 as SGHTA and CDR2 as FQGNSA. V was cut by 2 bases and J by 2 bases, with 10 bases left in between.

This clone showed up just once. The J gene is TRBJ2-1, the V gene TRBV5-1, with D maybe TRBD2 (6 bases). V lost 3 bases and J 0 bases, leaving 19 bases between the germline ends. Germline CDR1 is SGHRS and CDR2 is YFSETQ. This CDR3 is 18 amino acids long. The CDR3 DNA reads as TGCGCCAGCAGCTCCCGTCTAACTAGCACTAGCTCCTACAATGAGCAGTTCTTC. It yields the protein CASSSRLTSTSSYNEQFF.

The genes are TRBV5-6 and TRBJ2-3; 9 bases fit TRBD1. V gave up 4 bases and J gave up 6 bases; unmatched junction bases: 15. CDR3 length: 17 residues. Germline CDR1 is SGHDT and CDR2 is YYEEEE. CDR3 in DNA: TGTGCCAGCAGCCCCGGTCCCCTTACAGGGGGCTCGGATACGCAGTATTTT. The encoded protein is CASSPGPLTGGSDTQYF.

This clone showed up just once. V usage is TRBV7-2 and J usage is TRBJ1-1, with D uncertain. The CDR3 is 13 residues long. V lost 3 bases and J lost 5, with 10 bases in between. Germline V gene sequence: CDR1 SGHTA, CDR2 FQGNSA. CDR3 nucleotide sequence: TGTGCCAGCAGCTTCTACCTGGGGACTGAAGCTTTCTTT. Encoded protein: CASSFYLGTEAFF. The full variable domain, rest sourced from reference TRBV7-2 and TRBJ1-1, is GAGVSQSPSNKVTEKGKDVELRCDPISGHTALYWYRQSLGQGLEFLIYFQGNSAPDKSGLPSDRFSAERTGGSVSTLTIQRTQQEDSAVYLCASSFYLGTEAFFGQGTRLTVV.

With regard to this clone: Additional DNA sequences in this sample encode the identical CDR3. The CDR3: CSVAQGQETQYF. In DNA, the CDR3 is TGCAGCGTTGCGCAGGGACAAGAGACCCAGTACTTC. The chain combines TRBV29-1 with TRBJ2-5; TRBD1 is a possible D gene (5 bases). The germline V gene has CDR1 SQVTM and CDR2 ANQGSEA. CDR3 length: 12 amino acids. V was trimmed by 4 bases and J by 2 bases, leaving 8 bases between them.

About this clone: Additional DNA sequences in this sample encode the identical CDR3. The chain employs TRBV27 and TRBJ1-1, with D possibly TRBD1 on 6 matching bases. This CDR3 has 12 residues. The ends were cut back, 6 bases at V and 4 bases at J, with 9 bases in the middle. CDR1 MNHEY and CDR2 SMNVEV come from the germline V gene (reference sequence). CDR3 sequence: CASSFRGTEAFF. The CDR3 bases are TGTGCCAGCAGCTTCAGGGGCACTGAAGCTTTCTTT.

This clone was recorded once. The rearrangement joins TRBV9 to TRBJ1-1; D is uncertain. CDR3 length: 18 residues. V dropped 0 bases and J dropped 1 base, with 19 bases sitting between them. Germline CDR1 and CDR2: SGDLS and YYNGEE. CDR3 protein: CASSVAGGKWWGNTEAFF. The CDR3, as DNA: TGTGCCAGCAGCGTAGCCGGAGGGAAATGGTGGGGGAACACTGAAGCTTTCTTT.

In regard to this clone: The same CDR3 can be traced to other DNA sequences in this sample. V is TRBV4-3 and J is TRBJ2-7; 12 bases fit TRBD2. CDR1 LGHNA and CDR2 YSLEER come from the germline V gene. The CDR3 is 14 residues long. Trimming cost V 3 bases and J 4 bases; bases outside gene matches: 1. In DNA, the CDR3 is TGCGCCAGCAGCCAGACTAGCGGGAGTTACGAGCAGTACTTC. As protein: CASSQTSGSYEQYF.

V is TRBV5-1 and J is TRBJ2-1; D perhaps matches TRBD2 (5 bases). Trimming took 4 bases from V and 3 from J, leaving 14 bases between them. The CDR3 consists of 15 residues. Germline V gene lookup returns CDR1 SGHRS and CDR2 YFSETQ. Here the CDR3 DNA reads TGCGCCAGCAGCCCGGACGGAGGAGGCTACAATGAGCAGTTCTTC. This translates into CASSPDGGGYNEQFF. The full variable domain, with the rest looked up from reference TRBV5-1 and TRBJ2-1, is KAGVTQTPRYLIKTRGQQVTLSCSPISGHRSVSWYQQTPGQGLQFLFEYFSETQRNKGNFPGRFSGRQFSNSRSEMNVSTLELGDSALYLCASSPDGGGYNEQFFGPGTRLTVL.

This clone appeared once. The chain uses TRBV29-1 and TRBJ1-2; the match to TRBD1 covers 8 bases. CDR1 and CDR2 from the germline V gene are SQVTM and ANQGSEA. The J segment lost 7 bases and the V segment lost 6 bases, leaving 7 bases of the junction unmatched. The CDR3 is 12 residues long. The CDR3, as DNA: TGCAGCGTATTGACAGGGGTGGGTGGCTACACCTTC. Translating gives CSVLTGVGGYTF.

The gene calls are TRBV7-7 and TRBJ2-5, with D perhaps matching TRBD1 (5 bases). V lost 3 bases, J lost 5 bases, and 10 bases lay in between. Looked up from germline, CDR1 is SSHAT and CDR2 is FNYEAQ (reference sequence). The CDR3 runs 13 residues. The CDR3 sequence is CASSFRERETQYF. The CDR3 nucleotides are TGTGCCAGCAGCTTCAGGGAACGGGAGACCCAGTACTTC.

V and J are TRBV5-4 and TRBJ2-7; weak D call: TRBD1 (5 bases). V lost 4 bases to trimming and J lost 5 bases, with 13 bases between them. Germline V CDR1 and CDR2: SGHNT, YYREEE (reference sequence). CDR3 length equals 13 residues. The CDR3 DNA reads TGTGCCAGCAGCAAATCCCGGACAAACGAGCAGTACTTC. Translated: CASSKSRTNEQYF.

This chain uses TRBV28 with TRBJ1-1, with 7 bases identical to TRBD1. This CDR3 has 14 residues. Trimming removed 3 bases from V and 5 bases from J; junction bases left unmatched: 6. CDR1 MDHEN and CDR2 SYDVKM come from the germline V gene. The CDR3 protein is CASSFDRVRTEAFF. Here the CDR3 DNA reads TGTGCCAGCAGTTTTGACAGGGTAAGAACTGAAGCTTTCTTT.

The rearrangement uses TRBV25-1 and TRBJ1-2, with 7 bases lining up with TRBD1. This CDR3 contains 15 residues. V lost 4 bases and J lost 3; bases outside the gene matches: 8. Per the germline V gene, CDR1 is MGHDK and CDR2 is SYGVNS. The CDR3 reads CASSALQGRDYGYTF. DNA for the CDR3: TGTGCCAGCAGTGCCTTACAGGGGAGGGACTATGGCTACACCTTC.